This T cell receptor (beta chain) was profiled in a study of shared clonotypes between healthy human individuals. Findings of the study overall: Memory subsets generally showed smaller estimated richness than naive subsets did.

Remarks on this clone: Its antigen is currently unknown.

Investigators spread the genomic DNA of each subset evenly over several immunoSEQ plates. Some 30,000 T cell genomes (approximately 0.2 ug DNA) went into each sorted-subset replicate. Sequencing used immunoSEQ multiplex PCR; TCRdb keeps in-frame clones, though not all of them. Among roughly 2,000,000 clones listed, about 95% were seen once. The CDR3 is 17 residues long. V shed 1 base and J 3 bases; nucleotides not matched to a gene: 10. Per the germline V gene, CDR1 is SGHVS and CDR2 is FNYEAQ. CD45RO-negative, CCR7-positively selected cells formed the naive CD8 fraction, excluding terminally differentiated effector memory CD45RA+ cells.

Sequenced input: naive CD8+ T cells sorted from blood. This TCR was sampled from a man aged 18 to 30 in good health. The chain recombines TRBV7-6 with TRBJ2-7, with TRBD2 matching over 9 bases. CDR3 in DNA: TGTGCCAGCAGCTTAGAGGCTGGCAGCGGGGGGTACTACGAGCAGTACTTC. Amino acid sequence: CASSLEAGSGGYYEQYF. The variable domain in full, with the rest retrieved from reference TRBV7-6 and TRBJ2-7, is GAGVSQSPRYKVTKRGQDVALRCDPISGHVSLYWYRQALGQGPEFLTYFNYEAQQDKSGLPNDRFSAERPEGSISTLTIQRTEQRDSAMYRCASSLEAGSGGYYEQYFGPGTRLTVT.